These 32 T cell receptor beta chains were sequenced from one sample in a study of OX40 agonist ivuxolimab in advanced cancers. TCRdb's table, derived via immunoSEQ multiplex PCR, lists solely in-frame clones and lacks some. The data contain approximately 63,000 clones, 79% of them seen just once; the ten biggest clones take up 11%. The specimen comprised CD4+ or CD8+ T cells sorted from blood, sampled in a trial of the OX40 agonist ivuxolimab. The receptors stem from an adult with an advanced solid tumor such as melanoma, head and neck, liver or kidney cancer.

The gene calls are TRBV5-1 and TRBJ1-1; maybe TRBD1 (6 bases). Per the germline V gene, CDR1 is SGHRS and CDR2 is YFSETQ. The CDR3 spans 15 residues. Trimming pared 6 bases from V and 4 bases from J, leaving 19 bases between. The CDR3 DNA reads as TGCGCCAGCAACCTCCGGGGGGGGCTTGGCACTGAAGCTTTCTTT. It encodes CASNLRGGLGTEAFF.

The chain couples TRBV19 to TRBJ1-2; perhaps TRBD1 as D (5 bases). Trimming left V 6 bases short and J 4 bases short, with 12 bases between. The germline gives CDR1 LNHDA, CDR2 SQIVND (reference sequence). This CDR3 has 13 amino acids. The CDR3 protein is CASSSQVIYGYTF. DNA for the CDR3: TGTGCCAGTAGCTCACAGGTTATCTATGGCTACACCTTC.

This chain links TRBV18 with TRBJ2-7; D may be TRBD1 (6 bases). The CDR3 consists of 14 residues. The V end lost 2 bases, the J end lost 2 bases, and 10 bases lay between the germline ends. From germline, CDR1 is KGHSH and CDR2 LQKENI. DNA of the CDR3: TGTGCCAGCTCACCAACGACAGGAACCTACGAGCAGTACTTC. Encoded protein: CASSPTTGTYEQYF.

The chain employs TRBV9 and TRBJ2-2, with TRBD2 as a possible D gene (6 bases). The V end lost 0 bases, the J end lost 7 bases, and 10 bases lay between the germline ends. This CDR3 region has 14 residues. Germline V lookup: CDR1 SGDLS, CDR2 YYNGEE. In DNA, the CDR3 is TGTGCCAGCAGCGTAGTTTTGGGAGGCGGGGAGCTGTTTTTT. It translates to CASSVVLGGGELFF. The full variable domain, rest sourced from reference TRBV9 and TRBJ2-2, is DSGVTQTPKHLITATGQRVTLRCSPRSGDLSVYWYQQSLDQGLQFLIQYYNGEERAKGNILERFSAQQFPDLHSELNLSSLELGDSALYFCASSVVLGGGELFFGEGSRLTVL.

This clone was observed a single time. V and J are TRBV27 and TRBJ2-5; a weak D match, TRBD2 (7 bases). The end of the DNA fits TRBJ2-7 better, so the J call may be wrong. Germline-derived CDR1 and CDR2 are MNHEY and SMNVEV (reference sequence). The CDR3 length is 13 residues. CDR3 protein: CASSLRGRDEQYF. DNA of the CDR3: TGTGCCAGCAGTTTAAGGGGGAGGGACGAGCAGTACTTC.

In this sample, this clone turned up a few times. The chain uses TRBV2 and TRBJ1-5, with D maybe TRBD1 (6 bases). With 2 bases removed from V and 7 bases from J, the gap between germline ends came to 12 bases. This CDR3 comprises 14 residues. The germline gives CDR1 SNHLY, CDR2 FYNNEI. The CDR3 coding sequence is TGTGCCAGCAGTGAAATGGGGGCTGGGCAGCCCCAGCATTTT. The encoded protein is CASSEMGAGQPQHF.

The rearrangement joins TRBV27 to TRBJ1-4; D is perhaps TRBD1 (6 bases). Per germline, CDR1 MNHEY and CDR2 SMNVEV (reference sequence). There are 20 residues in the CDR3. Trimming stripped 6 bases from V and 5 bases from J, with 31 bases between. Written as DNA, the CDR3 is TGTGCCAGCAGAGCGACCCGGACAGATCCGCGGCGGGATCGAAATGAAAAACTGTTTTTT. This encodes CASRATRTDPRRDRNEKLFF. Filled out from reference TRBV27 and TRBJ1-4, the complete variable domain reads EAQVTQNPRYLITVTGKKLTVTCSQNMNHEYMSWYRQDPGLGLRQIYYSMNVEVTDKGDVPEGYKVSRKEKRNFPLILESPSPNQTSLYFCASRATRTDPRRDRNEKLFFGSGTQLSVL.

This chain uses TRBV5-1 with TRBJ2-2; no clear D. This CDR3 has 12 residues. The V end was cut by 9 bases, the J end by 4 bases, with 10 bases between. The V gene's germline CDR1 is SGHRS and CDR2 YFSETQ. CDR3 DNA sequence: TGCGCCACCACATGGGGCACCGGGGAGCTGTTTTTT. The encoded protein is CATTWGTGELFF.

The V call is TRBV5-1, the J call TRBJ2-1; D possibly corresponds to TRBD2 (5 bases). Trimming left V 2 bases short and J 0 bases short, with 9 bases between. The CDR3 totals 15 residues. Germline V gene sequence: CDR1 SGHRS, CDR2 YFSETQ. In DNA form, the CDR3 reads TGCGCCAGCAGCTTTTACGGGAACTCCTACAATGAGCAGTTCTTC. It translates to CASSFYGNSYNEQFF.

Here the CDR3 DNA reads TGTGCCAGCAGCGAGACCCTAGCGGGACAAGAGACCCAGTACTTC. This codes for CASSETLAGQETQYF. The J gene is TRBJ2-5, the V gene TRBV7-9, with 9 positions matching TRBD2. The CDR3 runs 15 residues. The junction had 6 bases not matched to a gene; V was cut back by 5 bases and J by 2 bases. CDR1 and CDR2 from the germline V gene are SEHNR and FQNEAQ (reference sequence). The whole variable domain, remainder taken from reference TRBV7-9 and TRBJ2-5, is DTGVSQNPRHKITKRGQNVTFRCDPISEHNRLYWYRQTLGQGPEFLTYFQNEAQLEKSRLLSDRFSAERPKGSFSTLEIQRTEQGDSAMYLCASSETLAGQETQYFGPGTRLLVL.

The chain combines TRBV27 with TRBJ2-5, with D perhaps being TRBD1 or TRBD2 (5 bases each). From germline, CDR1 is MNHEY and CDR2 SMNVEV (reference sequence). There are 15 residues in the CDR3. Trimming left V 6 bases short and J 1 base short, with 15 bases between. The CDR3: CASSLGRWVQETQYF. The DNA for the CDR3 is TGTGCCAGCAGCTTGGGACGGTGGGTCCAAGAGACCCAGTACTTC.

The chain is built from TRBV12-5 and TRBJ1-2; 8 bases fit TRBD1. Germline CDR1 and CDR2: LGHNT and FRNRAP. Trimming at V came to 6 bases and at J to 7 bases, leaving 7 bases not matched to a gene. The CDR3 sequence is 13 residues long. The CDR3: CASGHGQGGGYTF. In DNA form, the CDR3 reads TGTGCTAGTGGCCATGGACAGGGTGGTGGCTACACCTTC.

The gene calls are TRBV19 and TRBJ2-1; 11 bases match TRBD2. The CDR3 loop spans 14 amino acids. Germline-derived CDR1 and CDR2 are LNHDA and SQIVND (reference sequence). Trimming took 6 bases from V and 7 from J; bases not matched to a gene: 5. As DNA, the CDR3 is TGTGCCAGTAGCTTGACTAGCGGGATGAATGAGCAGTTCTTC. The encoded protein is CASSLTSGMNEQFF.

CDR3 in DNA: TGTGCCAGCCGGGAAACCGGGGAGCTGTTTTTT. Translating gives CASRETGELFF. The gene calls are TRBV2 and TRBJ2-2, with a tentative D call TRBD2 (5 bases). This CDR3 region has 11 residues. Trimming took 8 bases from V and 5 from J, leaving 6 bases between them. Germline loops: CDR1 SNHLY, CDR2 FYNNEI.

The gene calls are TRBV18 and TRBJ1-4; tentatively, D is TRBD1 (6 bases). CDR1 and CDR2 (germline): KGHSH, LQKENI. The CDR3 runs to 17 residues. Trimming left V 0 bases short and J 8 bases short, with 19 bases between. The CDR3 DNA reads TGTGCCAGCTCACCACCCCGGGGCCGGGGGACAACCGAAAAACTGTTTTTT. Translation: CASSPPRGRGTTEKLFF.

The chain uses TRBV23-1 and TRBJ2-3, with D perhaps assigned TRBD1 or TRBD2 (5 bases each). TRBV23-1 is an ORF for which the function is uncertain. Trimming took 7 bases from V and 3 from J, leaving 29 bases between them. The CDR3 contains 19 residues. The chain's CDR3 is CASKIKWGNSGFRTDTQYF. The DNA for the CDR3 is TGCGCCAGCAAGATAAAGTGGGGCAACAGCGGTTTTCGAACAGATACGCAGTATTTT.

The chain links TRBV7-9 to TRBJ2-3; tentative D call: TRBD2 (6 bases). The length of the CDR3 is 12 residues. Between the trimmed V and J ends, which lost 8 bases and 0 bases, there was a span of 6 bases. Germline lookup yields CDR1 SEHNR and CDR2 FQNEAQ (reference sequence). The CDR3 protein is CASGTSTDTQYF. CDR3 DNA sequence: TGTGCCAGCGGGACTAGCACAGATACGCAGTATTTT.

The genes are TRBV9 and TRBJ1-5; D remains ambiguous. The germline V gene encodes CDR1 SGDLS and CDR2 YYNGEE. The CDR3 consists of 15 residues. V was shortened by 0 bases and J by 0 bases, with 7 bases between the two germline ends. CDR3 nucleotide sequence: TGTGCCAGCAGCGTAGCCTACGGTAGCAATCAGCCCCAGCATTTT. It translates to CASSVAYGSNQPQHF.

The chain combines TRBV18 with TRBJ1-5; 7 positions match TRBD1. Germline CDR1 and CDR2: KGHSH and LQKENI. Trimming at V came to 4 bases and at J to 2 bases, leaving 8 bases not matched to a gene. The CDR3 runs 16 residues. CDR3 nucleotides: TGTGCCAGCTCACACACCACAGGGGAGGGCAATCAGCCCCAGCATTTT. This translates into CASSHTTGEGNQPQHF.

The chain links TRBV28 to TRBJ2-5; TRBD2 matches 7 bases. With 6 bases clipped from V and 2 bases from J, the junction kept 3 bases outside the gene matches. The CDR3 runs 13 residues. CDR1 and CDR2 from the germline V gene are MDHEN and SYDVKM. CDR3 sequence (DNA): TGTGCCAGCAGGAAAGCGGGGCAAGAGACCCAGTACTTC. Amino acids: CASRKAGQETQYF.

This rearrangement joins TRBV7-3 to TRBJ2-6; D might be TRBD2 (6 bases). Germline-derived CDR1 and CDR2 are SGHTA and FQGTGA. Trimming cost V 2 bases and J 0 bases, with 14 bases left between them. The CDR3 runs 18 residues. CDR3 region: CASSLSPQAGSGANVLTF. The CDR3 nucleotides read TGTGCCAGCAGCTTATCCCCGCAAGCGGGCTCTGGGGCCAACGTCCTGACTTTC.

The CDR3 coding sequence is TGTGCCAGCAGCTCCCCCAGGGGACGTCGGAATGAGCAGTTCTTC. This translates into CASSSPRGRRNEQFF. V and J are TRBV28 and TRBJ2-1, with D possibly being TRBD1 (6 bases). There are 15 residues in the CDR3. Germline CDR1 is MDHEN and CDR2 is SYDVKM. Trimming took 6 bases from V and 7 from J, leaving 19 bases between them. The full variable domain, its missing parts supplied by reference TRBV28 and TRBJ2-1, is DVKVTQSSRYLVKRTGEKVFLECVQDMDHENMFWYRQDPGLGLRLIYFSYDVKMKEKGDIPEGYSVSREKKERFSLILESASTNQTSMYLCASSSPRGRRNEQFFGPGTRLTVL.

The rearrangement links TRBV25-1 to TRBJ1-1, with D tentatively TRBD1 (6 bases). This CDR3 spans 14 amino acids. Germline assignment: CDR1 MGHDK and CDR2 SYGVNS. V shed 2 bases and J shed 0 bases, with 7 bases lying between them. This CDR3 reads CASSETGMNTEAFF. CDR3 in DNA: TGTGCCAGCAGTGAAACAGGGATGAACACTGAAGCTTTCTTT.

The chain uses TRBV6-5 and TRBJ1-2; 9 nucleotides align to TRBD1. Looked up from germline, CDR1 is MNHEY and CDR2 is SVGAGI. The trim removed 5 bases at V and 2 bases at J, leaving 0 bases unmatched. There are 13 residues in the CDR3. For the CDR3, the DNA is TGTGCCAGCAGTGACAGGGGGAACTATGGCTACACCTTC. This translates into CASSDRGNYGYTF.

The V and J genes are TRBV7-2 and TRBJ1-1; D remains unclear. The germline V gene has CDR1 SGHTA and CDR2 FQGNSA. The CDR3 totals 16 residues. V gave up 10 bases and J gave up 1 base, with 22 bases separating them. The CDR3 bases are TGTGCCACCTATCGAGGGTATGGCAGTTGGAACACTGAAGCTTTCTTT. It translates to CATYRGYGSWNTEAFF.

The chain joins TRBV7-9 to TRBJ1-1; D not certain. CDR1 is SEHNR, CDR2 FQNEAQ, per germline (reference sequence). The CDR3 is 14 residues long. Between the trimmed V and J ends, which lost 6 bases and 7 bases, there was a span of 18 bases. This CDR3 is CASRQGQSELEAFF. For the CDR3, the DNA is TGTGCCAGCAGGCAAGGGCAGAGCGAACTTGAAGCTTTCTTT.

By frequency in the sample, this clone is medium-sized (0.01 to 0.1%). CDR3 sequence (DNA): TGTGCCAGCAGCTTAATGGGGAACACTGAAGCTTTCTTT. Its protein is CASSLMGNTEAFF. This chain links TRBV7-3 with TRBJ1-1; unclear D gene. CDR1 is SGHTA and CDR2 is FQGTGA in the germline V gene. The length of the CDR3 is 13 residues. With 1 base removed from V and 1 base from J, the gap between germline ends came to 4 bases.

CDR3 residues: CASSSLTQGRDTEAFF. CDR3 nucleotide sequence: TGTGCCAGCAGTTCCCTTACACAGGGCCGCGACACTGAAGCTTTCTTT. V gene TRBV27 combines with J gene TRBJ1-1; TRBD1 might be the D (6 bases). Trimming took 4 bases from V and 3 from J, leaving 18 bases between them. CDR1 is MNHEY, CDR2 SMNVEV, per germline (reference sequence). This CDR3 contains 16 residues.

This CDR3 reads CASSLEASFDEQYF. CDR3 coding DNA: TGCGCCAGCAGCTTGGAGGCTAGCTTCGACGAGCAGTACTTC. The chain is built from TRBV5-1 and TRBJ2-7, with D maybe TRBD2 (5 bases). CDR1 and CDR2 from the germline V gene are SGHRS and YFSETQ. Trimming left V 0 bases short and J 5 bases short, with 12 bases between. The CDR3 sequence is 14 residues long. The full variable domain, with the rest looked up from reference TRBV5-1 and TRBJ2-7, is KAGVTQTPRYLIKTRGQQVTLSCSPISGHRSVSWYQQTPGQGLQFLFEYFSETQRNKGNFPGRFSGRQFSNSRSEMNVSTLELGDSALYLCASSLEASFDEQYFGPGTRLTVT.

V gene TRBV6-4 combines with J gene TRBJ2-1; unclear D gene. CDR1 MRHNA and CDR2 SNTAGT come from the germline V gene. The CDR3 covers 13 residues. V lost 4 bases and J lost 8, with 12 bases in between. The CDR3 reads CASSVAISYEQFF. The CDR3 DNA reads as TGTGCCAGCAGTGTAGCCATAAGCTATGAGCAGTTCTTC.

The chain combines TRBV4-1 with TRBJ2-1; D is unclear. CDR3 length: 14 residues. Germline assignment: CDR1 MGHRA and CDR2 YSYEKL. Trimming stripped 3 bases from V and 6 bases from J, with 12 bases between. The chain's CDR3 is CASSQGTLVNEQFF. CDR3 bases: TGCGCCAGCAGCCAGGGAACTCTAGTCAATGAGCAGTTCTTC.

The chain couples TRBV27 to TRBJ1-5; a possible D gene is TRBD1 (5 bases). The V and J ends lost 6 bases and 2 bases respectively, with 11 bases between them. The CDR3 has 14 residues. The germline V gene encodes CDR1 MNHEY and CDR2 SMNVEV (reference sequence). The CDR3 here is CASSHGGGNQPQHF. CDR3 DNA: TGTGCCAGCAGCCACGGGGGGGGCAATCAGCCCCAGCATTTT.